The 26 T cell receptor beta chains below come from one sample, sequenced in a study of spatial heterogeneity in lung cancer. TCRdb re-called the 5' RACE reads with MiXCR, one entry per CDR3 protein. The sample lists roughly 79,000 distinct CDR3 sequences; approximately 8.1% were seen once. The time point: sample taken at primary tumor resection. This material consisted of PBMCs, taken at surgery. Receptors originate from a male donor with early-stage non-small cell lung cancer.

This clonotype was counted only a few times. The V and J genes are TRBV6-5 and TRBJ1-1, with D uncertain. This CDR3 is built from 12 residues. Germline loops: CDR1 MNHEY, CDR2 SVGAGI. V was pared by 6 bases and J by 2 bases, with 7 bases between. CDR3 in DNA: TGTGCCAGCAGCGAACGAAACACTGAAGCTTTCTTT. Protein product: CASSERNTEAFF.

This chain connects TRBV5-1 to TRBJ2-1; TRBD2 matches at 10 bases. The germline V gene has CDR1 SGHRS and CDR2 YFSETQ. V lost 0 bases, J lost 5 bases, and 8 bases stayed unmatched. The CDR3 runs 17 residues. CDR3 region: CASSLAASGRGHNEQFF. The CDR3 DNA follows: TGCGCCAGCAGCTTGGCCGCTAGCGGGAGAGGGCACAATGAGCAGTTCTTC.

This clonotype was observed a handful of times. Its ends do not fully match the called genes, so a read error is possible. The genes are TRBV2 and TRBJ2-7, with 7 bases aligning to TRBD1. Germline V gene lookup returns CDR1 SNHLY and CDR2 FYNNEI. The CDR3 totals 14 residues. CDR3 nucleotides: TGTGCCAGCAGCGAAGGGGGCCGCGACTACGAGCAGTACTTC. Its protein product is CASSEGGRDYEQYF.

This clonotype was seen ten or more times. The rearrangement links TRBV5-6 to TRBJ1-1, with no clear D. Trimming removed 0 bases from V and 0 bases from J, with 3 bases in between. This CDR3 contains 13 residues. Germline V CDR1 and CDR2: SGHDT, YYEEEE. The chain's CDR3 is CASSLVMNTEAFF. CDR3 nucleotide sequence: TGTGCCAGCAGCTTGGTTATGAACACTGAAGCTTTCTTT. The full variable domain, completed using reference TRBV5-6 and TRBJ1-1, is DAGVTQSPTHLIKTRGQQVTLRCSPKSGHDTVSWYQQALGQGPQFIFQYYEEEERQRGNFPDRFSGHQFPNYSSELNVNALLLGDSALYLCASSLVMNTEAFFGQGTRLTVV.

This clonotype came up a few times. An end of the junction does not agree with germline; a read error may underlie this. The rearrangement links TRBV20-1 to TRBJ2-3, with TRBD2 identical over 8 bases. The CDR3 contains 13 residues. Germline lookup yields CDR1 DFQATT and CDR2 SNEGSKA (reference sequence). The CDR3 DNA follows: TGCAGTGCAAGAGCGGGAGCGGCAGATACGCAGTATTTT. Protein sequence: CSARAGAADTQYF.

This clonotype was observed a few times. The rearrangement uses TRBV28 and TRBJ1-2; 8 bases match TRBD1. The CDR3 is made up of 15 amino acids. Germline V gene sequence: CDR1 MDHEN, CDR2 SYDVKM. V lost 5 bases and J lost 0; bases outside the gene matches: 5. CDR3 residues: CASSPGGPANYGYTF. CDR3 sequence (DNA): TGTGCCAGCAGTCCAGGGGGCCCAGCTAACTATGGCTACACCTTC.

At least ten counts were recorded for this clonotype. The rearrangement links TRBV6-1 to TRBJ2-7, with TRBD1 matching over 8 bases. The CDR3 is 12 residues long. From germline, CDR1 is MNHNS and CDR2 SASEGT. Trimming at V came to 6 bases and at J to 5 bases, leaving 3 bases not matched to a gene. This chain's CDR3 is CASRDRVHEQYF. DNA of the CDR3: TGTGCCAGCAGGGACAGGGTCCACGAGCAGTACTTC.

The sample holds many counts of this clonotype. The rearrangement links TRBV29-1 to TRBJ1-2; the match to TRBD1 covers 8 bases. The CDR3 has 12 residues. V gave up 6 bases and J gave up 8 bases; unmatched junction bases: 8. Germline V gene data show CDR1 as SQVTM and CDR2 as ANQGSEA. CDR3 DNA: TGCAGCGTCTTTGACAGGGACAGGGGCTACACCTTC. Translation: CSVFDRDRGYTF. The whole variable domain, remainder taken from reference TRBV29-1 and TRBJ1-2, is SAVISQKPSRDICQRGTSLTIQCQVDSQVTMMFWYRQQPGQSLTLIATANQGSEATYESGFVIDKFPISRPNLTFSTLTVSNMSPEDSSIYLCSVFDRDRGYTFGSGTRLTVV.

The sample holds many counts of this clonotype. V is TRBV12-5 and J is TRBJ2-5, with 9 nucleotides matching TRBD2. The CDR3 is made up of 14 amino acids. The germline CDR1 and CDR2 sequences are LGHNT and FRNRAP. Trimming at V came to 4 bases and at J to 3 bases, leaving 3 bases not matched to a gene. The CDR3 is CASGSSSGKETQYF. CDR3 DNA sequence: TGTGCTAGTGGTTCCTCTAGCGGGAAAGAGACCCAGTACTTC.

This rearrangement joins TRBV7-8 to TRBJ2-1; no definite D call. CDR1 is SGHVS and CDR2 is FQNEAQ in the germline V gene. The germline V and J ends were trimmed by 4 bases and 9 bases, with 13 bases remaining between them. The CDR3 consists of 13 residues. CDR3 loop: CASSSEVYGEQFF. The CDR3 nucleotides read TGTGCCAGCAGCTCTGAGGTGTACGGTGAGCAGTTCTTC. The variable domain in full, with the rest retrieved from reference TRBV7-8 and TRBJ2-1, is GAGVSQSPRYKVAKRGQDVALRCDPISGHVSLFWYQQALGQGPEFLTYFQNEAQLDKSGLPSDRFFAERPEGSVSTLKIQRTQQEDSAVYLCASSSEVYGEQFFGPGTRLTVL.

The rearrangement links TRBV7-2 to TRBJ1-2, with TRBD1 matching over 7 bases. The CDR3 is made up of 14 amino acids. J lost 1 base, V lost 5 bases, and 4 bases had no gene match. Germline V gene lookup returns CDR1 SGHTA and CDR2 FQGNSA. The CDR3 loop is CASSIHRGNYGYTF. The CDR3 region has the DNA TGTGCCAGCAGCATTCACAGGGGTAACTATGGCTACACCTTC.

The rearrangement links TRBV4-3 to TRBJ2-7, with TRBD2 matching 9 bases. Looked up from germline, CDR1 is LGHNA and CDR2 is YSLEER. V shed 0 bases and J 3 bases; nucleotides not matched to a gene: 12. This CDR3 has 18 residues. The CDR3 reads CASSQDIWLAGLFYEQYF. The CDR3 DNA is TGCGCCAGCAGCCAAGACATTTGGCTAGCGGGACTCTTCTACGAGCAGTACTTC.

This clonotype was counted at least ten times. The chain joins TRBV7-6 to TRBJ1-3, with a weak D call TRBD1 (6 bases). Trimming stripped 1 base from V and 1 base from J, with 17 bases between. The CDR3 consists of 18 residues. CDR1 and CDR2 from the germline V gene are SGHVS and FNYEAQ. This chain's CDR3 is CASSLEPFRDTSGNTIYF. The CDR3 DNA reads as TGTGCCAGCAGCTTAGAACCCTTCCGGGACACGTCTGGAAACACCATATATTTT.

This clonotype was counted at least ten times. This chain uses TRBV4-1 with TRBJ2-1; D gene unclear. Trimming left V 0 bases short and J 2 bases short, with 8 bases between. The CDR3 contains 15 residues. Germline lookup yields CDR1 MGHRA and CDR2 YSYEKL. For the CDR3, the DNA is TGCGCCAGCAGCCAAGACTCGCCAGCCTACAATGAGCAGTTCTTC. Amino acid sequence: CASSQDSPAYNEQFF.

This clonotype was counted between two and nine times. A clone one base away is much larger, so this may be a read error. The chain employs TRBV6-6 and TRBJ1-1, with D perhaps TRBD1 (5 bases). This CDR3 has 12 amino acids. Germline V gene sequence: CDR1 MNHNY, CDR2 SVGAGI (reference sequence). CDR3 amino acids: CVSNPGGTEAFF. The CDR3 nucleotides read TGTGTCAGCAATCCCGGGGGTACCGAAGCTTTCTTT.

J is TRBJ1-3 and V is TRBV6-5, with D perhaps matching TRBD1 (5 bases). Germline V lookup: CDR1 MNHEY, CDR2 SVGAGI. Deletions cut 2 bases from V and 0 bases from J, with 8 bases between. This CDR3 spans 15 amino acids. CDR3 sequence reads: CASSYGGPSGNTIYF. As DNA, the CDR3 is TGTGCCAGCAGTTACGGGGGTCCCTCTGGAAACACCATATATTTT.

The chain uses TRBV6-6 and TRBJ1-1; D call uncertain. Trimming cost V 6 bases and J 0 bases, with 5 bases left between them. Germline lookup yields CDR1 MNHNY and CDR2 SVGAGI (reference sequence). This CDR3 spans 12 amino acids. The CDR3 reads CASRALNTEAFF. Here the CDR3 DNA reads TGTGCCAGCAGAGCTTTGAACACTGAAGCTTTCTTT.

The rearrangement uses TRBV11-2 and TRBJ2-1; possibly TRBD2 for D (6 bases). This CDR3 is 17 amino acids long. The germline V and J ends were trimmed by 4 bases and 0 bases, with 16 bases remaining between them. The germline gives CDR1 SGHAT, CDR2 FQNNGV. The CDR3 loop reads CASSSLGTPSSYNEQFF. In DNA, the CDR3 is TGTGCCAGCAGCTCCCTCGGGACTCCAAGCTCCTACAATGAGCAGTTCTTC.

This clonotype was seen ten or more times. The chain has TRBV10-2 and TRBJ1-6; D is unresolved. Per germline, CDR1 WSHSY and CDR2 SAAADI. The CDR3 runs 15 residues. V was pared by 4 bases and J by 0 bases, with 7 bases between. The CDR3 loop reads CASSGLSSYNSPLHF. The CDR3 coding sequence is TGCGCCAGCAGTGGGCTGAGCTCCTATAATTCACCCCTCCACTTT.

Ten or more counts support this clonotype. The rearrangement links TRBV7-2 to TRBJ2-1, with 9 bases lining up with TRBD2. With 5 bases clipped from V and 9 bases from J, the junction kept 11 bases outside the gene matches. Germline CDR1 is SGHTA and CDR2 is FQGNSA. This CDR3 comprises 15 residues. The CDR3 is CASSPIAGEYGEQFF. The CDR3 coding sequence is TGTGCCAGCAGCCCCATAGCGGGAGAGTATGGTGAGCAGTTCTTC.

This clonotype was detected ten times or more. The J gene is TRBJ1-4, the V gene TRBV19; D remains unclear. There are 13 residues in the CDR3. Germline-derived CDR1 and CDR2 are LNHDA and SQIVND (reference sequence). Trimming took off 3 bases at V and 12 bases at J, with 14 bases between the two ends. CDR3 loop: CASSIGRGWQLFF. The CDR3 nucleotides read TGTGCCAGTAGTATTGGCCGAGGGTGGCAACTGTTTTTT.

A remark on this clonotype: This clone may be a read error of a much larger clone one base away. The CDR3 protein is CASSQPPTGEPFF. The CDR3 bases are TGCGCCAGCAGCCAACCCCCTACCGGGGAGCCGTTTTTT. The genes are TRBV4-3 and TRBJ2-2; D might be TRBD2 (5 bases). The V gene's germline CDR1 is LGHNA and CDR2 YSLEER. The CDR3 extends over 13 amino acids.

This clonotype was counted many times. The chain employs TRBV5-1 and TRBJ2-7; D call uncertain. The ends were cut back, 0 bases at V and 2 bases at J, with 9 bases in the middle. Germline values: CDR1 SGHRS, CDR2 YFSETQ. There are 14 residues in the CDR3. The CDR3: CASSLAVAAYEQYF. CDR3 nucleotides: TGCGCCAGCAGCTTGGCTGTTGCTGCCTACGAGCAGTACTTC.

This clonotype appeared a few times. The CDR3 loop reads CATSAQIILAGDTGELFF. CDR3 sequence (DNA): TGTGCCACCAGTGCCCAGATTATACTAGCGGGAGACACCGGGGAGCTGTTTTTT. This chain connects TRBV24-1 to TRBJ2-2; 11 bases line up with TRBD2. The germline V gene has CDR1 KGHDR and CDR2 SFDVKD. The CDR3 loop spans 18 amino acids. J was trimmed by 3 bases and V by 5 bases; bases with no gene match: 10.

The sample holds many counts of this clonotype. The rearrangement links TRBV2 to TRBJ2-7; D is ambiguous. Germline V gene lookup returns CDR1 SNHLY and CDR2 FYNNEI. Between the trimmed V and J ends, which lost 8 bases and 2 bases, there was a span of 16 bases. The CDR3 runs 14 residues. Written as DNA, the CDR3 is TGTGCCAGCTCGAGAGGCAGGACCGCCTACGAGCAGTACTTC. Its translation: CASSRGRTAYEQYF.

The J gene is TRBJ2-1, the V gene TRBV9, with 11 bases fitting TRBD2. This CDR3 has 15 amino acids. Germline V gene data show CDR1 as SGDLS and CDR2 as YYNGEE. The V and J ends lost 5 bases and 2 bases, in that order; junction bases with no gene match: 3. The CDR3 bases are TGTGCCAGCAGTGCGACTAGCGGGACCTACAATGAGCAGTTCTTC. The encoded protein is CASSATSGTYNEQFF.